This is a list of T cell receptor beta chains from one sample in a study of blood T cell repertoires in COVID-19. Profiled with immunoSEQ multiplex PCR; TCRdb holds only in-frame clones, not every one. The sample holds 210,000 or so clones, approximately 88% seen once. Sequenced: PBMCs or T cells enriched from blood (not recorded which). Receptors were obtained from a woman under 40 who had been exposed to COVID-19. The CDR3 runs from the conserved cysteine through the conserved F or W. Not all rows give a size; the values are once, few, many and, for expanded clones, a class.

J: TRBJ2-1; length: 15; size: -; V: TRBV19; CDR3: CASSTQTGFGNEQFF
J: TRBJ1-3; length: 14; size: -; V: TRBV9; CDR3: CASSDTNSGNTIYF
J: TRBJ2-2; length: 17; size: -; V: TRBV19; CDR3: CASSQTGLGINTGELFF
J: TRBJ2-7; length: 13; size: once; V: TRBV2; CDR3: CASSRDSPYEQYF
J: TRBJ2-7; length: 15; size: -; V: TRBV3-1/TRBV3-2; CDR3: CASSQEGVAGSEQYF
J: TRBJ1-6; length: 15; size: -; V: TRBV4-2; CDR3: CASSQVGGADSPLHF
J: TRBJ2-1; length: 16; size: -; V: TRBV3-1/TRBV3-2; CDR3: CASSRRAGNSYNEQFF
J: TRBJ2-5; length: 13; size: -; V: TRBV7-9; CDR3: CASSLVLAETQYF
J: TRBJ2-3; length: 11; size: -; V: TRBV2; CDR3: CAGGGTDTQYF
J: TRBJ1-2; length: 15; size: once; V: TRBV3-1/TRBV3-2; CDR3: CASSQVGGRGSSYTF
J: TRBJ2-1; length: 18; size: -; V: TRBV5-1; CDR3: CASSLLTGSGLSYNEQFF
J: TRBJ2-6; length: 15; size: -; V: TRBV6-5; CDR3: CASSLRTSGANVLTF
J: TRBJ2-3; length: 17; size: -; V: TRBV24-1; CDR3: CATSDLFSGTSTDTQYF
J: TRBJ1-1; length: 13; size: -; V: TRBV19; CDR3: CASSIGQGAEAFF
J: TRBJ1-5; length: 14; size: -; V: TRBV10-3; CDR3: CATQGQGSNQPQHF
J: TRBJ2-1; length: 16; size: -; V: TRBV28; CDR3: CASTRSGGSGDNEQFF
J: TRBJ2-3; length: 16; size: -; V: TRBV9; CDR3: CASSPRAGARQDTQYF
J: TRBJ2-5; length: 16; size: -; V: TRBV24-1; CDR3: CATSSGGADGQETQYF
J: TRBJ2-5; length: 17; size: -; V: TRBV19; CDR3: CASSIDSGQGVQETQYF
J: TRBJ1-6; length: 14; size: many; V: TRBV5-4; CDR3: CASSHRTVGSPLHF
J: TRBJ1-4; length: 13; size: -; V: TRBV28; CDR3: CASSLTGRGKLFF
J: TRBJ2-7; length: 13; size: few; V: TRBV28; CDR3: CASSPRSSEKQYF
J: TRBJ1-3; length: 15; size: -; V: TRBV18; CDR3: CASSKGTGAGNTIYF
J: TRBJ2-2; length: 15; size: few; V: TRBV10-3; CDR3: CAISDGKTGTGELFF
J: TRBJ1-2; length: 15; size: -; V: TRBV27; CDR3: CASSLEGLTNYGYTF
J: TRBJ1-2; length: 17; size: -; V: TRBV5-1; CDR3: CASTPWTGGSSNYGYTF
J: TRBJ1-2; length: 17; size: -; V: TRBV7-8; CDR3: CASSINFWRGASLGYTF
J: TRBJ1-5; length: 14; size: -; V: TRBV28; CDR3: CASSKSWGDQPQHF
J: TRBJ1-5; length: 16; size: -; V: TRBV28; CDR3: CASSLNLASPNQPQHF
J: TRBJ1-1; length: 13; size: -; V: TRBV10-3; CDR3: CAISDRVGTEAFF
J: TRBJ2-3; length: 15; size: -; V: TRBV7-6; CDR3: CASSAVAGGSDTQYF
J: TRBJ1-1; length: 16; size: -; V: TRBV6-6; CDR3: CASSLGLPGLYTEAFF
J: TRBJ1-6; length: 15; size: few; V: TRBV25-1; CDR3: CASSEWAGENSPLHF
J: TRBJ2-3; length: 15; size: -; V: TRBV19; CDR3: CASSIEVGLTDTQYF
J: TRBJ1-5; length: 16; size: -; V: TRBV19; CDR3: CASSKTGGAFNQPQHF
J: TRBJ2-7; length: 15; size: few; V: TRBV14; CDR3: CASSHRGSSSYEQYF
J: TRBJ2-7; length: 16; size: once; V: TRBV12-5; CDR3: CASGLPPGGVYYEQYF
J: TRBJ1-1; length: 14; size: few; V: TRBV5-4; CDR3: CASSLEERNTEAFF
J: TRBJ2-2; length: 16; size: -; V: TRBV4-1; CDR3: CASSHVERGNTGELFF